This TCR beta chain appears in the sequencing data of a study of vaccination and CD4 T cells after COVID-19. This clonotype is medium-sized (0.01 to 0.1%). What it binds is not known. Treatment reported: approximately 10-day PBMC culture with coronavirus spike peptide pools or control peptides (ViraFEST assay). Oncomine TCR Beta short-read sequencing was applied to DNA from cultured CD4+ T cells. Each CDR3 protein is one row after TCRdb ran MiXCR on the PCR reads. Of 13,000 or so distinct CDR3 sequences in the sample, about 30% were seen once. V was clipped by 6 bases and J by 7 bases; unmatched bases: 9. Per germline, CDR1 MNHNS and CDR2 SASEGT. This CDR3 has 14 residues.

This receptor was obtained from a human donor who had recovered from COVID-19. Sequenced: CD4+ T cells from blood, cultured in vitro. The genes are TRBV6-1 and TRBJ1-5; 7 bases match TRBD1. In nucleotides, the CDR3 is TGTGCCAGCAGAGGACAGGTAGCCGGCCAGCCCCAGCATTTT. This encodes CASRGQVAGQPQHF.